The entry that follows covers one TCR beta chain sequence. Its antigen is not identified. Each donor supplied 2 to 2.5 ml of blood. The source of the sample is a study of monozygotic twins with inflammatory bowel disease. Overall study results and limits: Limited power may explain why concordant and discordant twins showed no difference in repertoire similarity.

The CDR3 runs 15 residues. The germline gives CDR1 KGHSH, CDR2 LQKENI. Researchers used around 3,400 ng of total RNA for each TCR library. During cDNA synthesis, UMIs that each contained a 6-nucleotide sample barcode were added by means of template switching. From the 5' RACE reads, TCRdb lists one entry per CDR3 protein and no DNA. The sample data list approximately 330,000 distinct CDR3 sequences. This receptor was obtained from a human donor with ulcerative colitis or Crohn's disease, or a healthy co-twin of an affected twin (not recorded which). Sequencing was performed on blood. This chain links TRBV18 with TRBJ2-1; TCRdb's assignment of TRBD1 cannot be checked, as there is no DNA. The CDR3 spells CASSPWDRVINEQFF.